These 27 T cell receptor beta chains were sequenced from one sample in a study of blood T cell repertoires in COVID-19. The data were produced by immunoSEQ multiplex PCR, yet TCRdb's version contains in-frame clones alone and is incomplete. Altogether about 240,000 clones are present, roughly nine tenths being singletons, with the ten largest covering about 7%. Source material: peripheral blood. The source is a man aged 55 to 69 who had recovered from COVID-19.

The J gene is TRBJ2-3, the V gene TRBV9; TRBD2 aligns across 9 bases. CDR1 and CDR2 (germline): SGDLS, YYNGEE. The CDR3 is made up of 17 amino acids. V dropped 6 bases and J dropped 8; count of bases not matched to a gene: 19. The CDR3 sequence is CASTISGRGGSIGTQYF. For the CDR3, the DNA is TGTGCCAGCACCATTTCTGGGCGGGGGGGTTCCATCGGTACGCAGTATTTT.

This chain connects TRBV7-9 to TRBJ2-2, with a possible D match to TRBD1 (5 bases). Trimming removed 5 bases at V and 3 bases at J, with 19 bases between. The CDR3 sequence is 17 residues long. The germline V gene has CDR1 SEHNR and CDR2 FQNEAQ (reference sequence). The CDR3 loop reads CASSQQGGLGYTGELFF. The DNA of the CDR3 is TGTGCCAGCAGCCAGCAGGGCGGTCTGGGGTACACCGGGGAGCTGTTTTTT.

The chain is built from TRBV6-1 and TRBJ2-7; possible D gene TRBD1, 5 bases. Germline values: CDR1 MNHNS, CDR2 SASEGT. Trimming removed 3 bases from V and 2 bases from J, with 8 bases in between. The CDR3 extends over 13 amino acids. CDR3 in DNA: TGTGCCAGCAGTGAGAACAGGCCCTACGAGCAGTACTTC. It is translated as CASSENRPYEQYF.

This chain links TRBV30 with TRBJ1-6, with D maybe TRBD1 (6 bases). The germline gives CDR1 GTSNPN, CDR2 SVGIG (reference sequence). V was trimmed by 2 bases and J by 7 bases, leaving 9 bases between them. The CDR3 runs 13 residues. In DNA, the CDR3 is TGTGCCTGGAGTCGGGACATCAATTCACCCCTCCACTTT. Translation: CAWSRDINSPLHF.

This clone was seen a few times. The chain joins TRBV20-1 to TRBJ2-1; 7 positions agree with TRBD1. V gave up 3 bases and J gave up 4 bases; unmatched junction bases: 6. The CDR3 is 14 amino acids. Germline CDR1 is DFQATT and CDR2 is SNEGSKA (reference sequence). CDR3 sequence (DNA): TGCAGTGCTAGTGGGACAGTCCAATACAATGAGCAGTTCTTC. Translation: CSASGTVQYNEQFF.

The chain's CDR3 is CASSPRGSSGNTIYF. The DNA for the CDR3 is TGTGCCAGCTCACCACGCGGGAGTTCTGGAAACACCATATATTTT. The chain joins TRBV18 to TRBJ1-3; D unresolved. This CDR3 has 15 residues. Germline loops: CDR1 KGHSH, CDR2 LQKENI. Deletions cut 1 base from V and 1 base from J, with 8 bases between.

The chain is built from TRBV15 and TRBJ2-1; TRBD2 agrees at 9 bases. Trimming took 2 bases from V and 3 from J; bases not matched to a gene: 8. This CDR3 has 17 residues. Per the germline V gene, CDR1 is LNHNV and CDR2 is YYDKDF (reference sequence). CDR3 in DNA: TGTGCCACCAGCAGACGAAGCGGGGGGCTGTTCTACAATGAGCAGTTCTTC. Protein sequence: CATSRRSGGLFYNEQFF.

This clone was observed a single time. The rearrangement uses TRBV7-2 and TRBJ1-4, with 7 bases fitting TRBD1. The junction had 10 bases not matched to a gene; V was cut back by 5 bases and J by 7 bases. CDR3 size: 15 residues. The germline V gene encodes CDR1 SGHTA and CDR2 FQGNSA. In nucleotides, the CDR3 is TGTGCCAGCAGCGCCCGACAGGGTCTGGGTGAAAAACTGTTTTTT. Encoded protein: CASSARQGLGEKLFF.

This chain connects TRBV5-6 to TRBJ1-2, with a weak D call TRBD1 (6 bases). This CDR3 is 14 amino acids long. V was cut by 2 bases and J by 1 base, with 9 bases left in between. Germline CDR1 reads SGHDT; CDR2 reads YYEEEE. CDR3 sequence reads: CASSFQGGNYGYTF. CDR3 nucleotides: TGTGCCAGCAGCTTCCAAGGGGGTAACTATGGCTACACCTTC.

The chain's CDR3 is CASRRRERGNEQFF. The CDR3 coding sequence is TGTGCCAGCAGGCGCCGAGAGCGGGGCAATGAGCAGTTCTTC. V gene TRBV5-6 combines with J gene TRBJ2-1, with 7 bases identical to TRBD2. The junction had 8 bases not matched to a gene; V was cut back by 5 bases and J by 6 bases. The length of the CDR3 is 14 residues. Germline V gene data show CDR1 as SGHDT and CDR2 as YYEEEE. The complete variable domain, with remaining parts taken from reference TRBV5-6 and TRBJ2-1, reads DAGVTQSPTHLIKTRGQQVTLRCSPKSGHDTVSWYQQALGQGPQFIFQYYEEEERQRGNFPDRFSGHQFPNYSSELNVNALLLGDSALYLCASRRRERGNEQFFGPGTRLTVL.

The chain couples TRBV10-1 to TRBJ1-1, with TRBD1 matching 7 bases. Looked up from germline, CDR1 is WNHNN and CDR2 is SYGVQD (reference sequence). V lost 4 bases and J lost 0; bases outside the gene matches: 2. The CDR3 consists of 14 residues. The CDR3 here is CASSVDRLNTEAFF. The CDR3 DNA is TGCGCCAGCAGTGTGGACAGGTTGAACACTGAAGCTTTCTTT.

V usage is TRBV27 and J usage is TRBJ2-1, with D possibly being TRBD1 (5 bases). The ends were cut back, 2 bases at V and 7 bases at J, with 9 bases in the middle. CDR3 size: 13 residues. Per germline, CDR1 MNHEY and CDR2 SMNVEV (reference sequence). CDR3 amino acids: CASSLQGLNEQFF. Written as DNA, the CDR3 is TGTGCCAGCAGTTTACAGGGTTTGAATGAGCAGTTCTTC.

The chain has TRBV18 and TRBJ2-1; 8 nucleotides match TRBD1. The CDR3 contains 14 residues. Germline values: CDR1 KGHSH, CDR2 LQKENI. V shed 6 bases and J 7 bases; nucleotides not matched to a gene: 8. This CDR3 reads CASSGQGGGNEQFF. In DNA, the CDR3 is TGTGCCAGCTCCGGACAGGGTGGCGGGAATGAGCAGTTCTTC.

The rearrangement links TRBV2 to TRBJ1-4, with 7 bases identical to TRBD1. This CDR3 is 15 amino acids long. The trim removed 8 bases at V and 0 bases at J, leaving 6 bases unmatched. Germline values: CDR1 SNHLY, CDR2 FYNNEI. The CDR3 is CASQGVGATNEKLFF. The CDR3 bases are TGTGCCAGCCAGGGGGTTGGAGCAACTAATGAAAAACTGTTTTTT.

This sequence joins TRBV18 and TRBJ2-6, with D possibly matching TRBD2 (5 bases). The CDR3 is 15 residues long. Germline V gene sequence: CDR1 KGHSH, CDR2 LQKENI. V was trimmed by 3 bases and J by 2 bases, leaving 8 bases between them. The CDR3 sequence: CASSPAGAGANVLTF. Written as DNA, the CDR3 is TGTGCCAGCTCACCGGCGGGTGCTGGGGCCAACGTCCTGACTTTC. The whole variable domain, remainder taken from reference TRBV18 and TRBJ2-6, is NAGVMQNPRHLVRRRGQEARLRCSPMKGHSHVYWYRQLPEEGLKFMVYLQKENIIDESGMPKERFSAEFPKEGPSILRIQQVVRGDSAAYFCASSPAGAGANVLTFGAGSRLTVL.

In DNA form, the CDR3 reads TGTGCCATCAAAAGGGACAGGGCTTCCTACGAGCAGTACTTC. This sequence encodes CAIKRDRASYEQYF. V gene TRBV10-3 combines with J gene TRBJ2-7, with 9 bases that match TRBD1. Losses at the gene ends were 7 bases for V and 1 base for J; bases not matched to a gene: 5. Germline CDR1 is ENHRY and CDR2 is SYGVKD. The CDR3 length is 14 residues.

The V and J genes are TRBV7-9 and TRBJ2-4; the D gene is possibly TRBD1 (6 bases). CDR3 length: 18 amino acids. Germline-derived CDR1 and CDR2 are SEHNR and FQNEAQ (reference sequence). The V end lost 5 bases, the J end lost 15 bases, and 35 bases lay between the germline ends. CDR3 region: CASSISRDILSPPPPPYF. The CDR3, as DNA: TGTGCCAGCAGCATAAGTAGGGACATCCTTTCACCACCTCCCCCGCCGTACTTC.

The CDR3 spells CASMPGQDYEQYF. The CDR3 DNA sequence: TGTGCCAGCATGCCGGGACAGGACTACGAGCAGTACTTC. The chain has TRBV2 and TRBJ2-7, with 8 bases aligning to TRBD1. This CDR3 contains 13 residues. Germline V gene data show CDR1 as SNHLY and CDR2 as FYNNEI. V lost 7 bases and J lost 3; bases outside the gene matches: 5.

The V and J genes are TRBV5-1 and TRBJ2-1, with 13 bases lining up with TRBD2. CDR1 is SGHRS, CDR2 YFSETQ, per germline. This CDR3 spans 16 amino acids. Trimming at V came to 4 bases and at J to 0 bases, leaving 1 base not matched to a gene. CDR3 region: CASSRTSGSSYNEQFF. The DNA of the CDR3 is TGCGCCAGCAGCCGGACTAGCGGGAGCTCCTACAATGAGCAGTTCTTC.

A few counts support this clone. The chain combines TRBV1 with TRBJ2-3; TRBD2 is taken as the D call from the table, unchecked against the DNA. TRBV1 is noted as a pseudogene. The CDR3 loop spans 14 amino acids. The chain's CDR3 is CTSSQYAGTDTQYF. The CDR3 coding sequence is TGCACCAGCAGCCAATACGCGGGCACAGATACGCAGTATTTT.

The V gene is TRBV7-2, the J gene TRBJ2-6, with TRBD1 matching over 7 bases. The CDR3 runs 16 residues. The germline CDR1 and CDR2 sequences are SGHTA and FQGNSA. V lost 5 bases and J lost 2; bases outside the gene matches: 6. The CDR3 is CASSRYGQAGANVLTF. The CDR3 bases are TGTGCCAGCAGCCGTTACGGACAGGCTGGGGCCAACGTCCTGACTTTC.

This chain uses TRBV19 with TRBJ1-3; tentatively, D is TRBD1 (5 bases). V shed 3 bases and J shed 3 bases, with 12 bases lying between them. The CDR3 runs 15 residues. The V gene's germline CDR1 is LNHDA and CDR2 SQIVND (reference sequence). The CDR3 nucleotides read TGTGCCAGTAGTATGTTTCAAGGGGATGGAAACACCATATATTTT. Translated, it gives CASSMFQGDGNTIYF. The whole variable domain, remainder taken from reference TRBV19 and TRBJ1-3, is DGGITQSPKYLFRKEGQNVTLSCEQNLNHDAMYWYRQDPGQGLRLIYYSQIVNDFQKGDIAEGYSVSREKKESFPLTVTSAQKNPTAFYLCASSMFQGDGNTIYFGEGSWLTVV.

Turning to this clone: Other nucleotide sequences in the sample specify the same CDR3. The chain recombines TRBV5-6 with TRBJ1-2; perhaps TRBD1 as D (6 bases). The V gene lost 0 bases and the J gene lost 2 bases, with 14 bases spanning the gap. The CDR3 contains 16 residues. Germline V gives CDR1 SGHDT, CDR2 YYEEEE. As DNA, the CDR3 is TGTGCCAGCAGCTTGGGGGGAACCGGGACAAACTATGGCTACACCTTC. As protein: CASSLGGTGTNYGYTF.

This chain links TRBV3-1 (or the pseudogene TRBV3-2) with TRBJ2-5; D perhaps matches TRBD2 (7 bases). Trimming left V 4 bases short and J 2 bases short, with 20 bases between. CDR1 and CDR2 from the germline V gene are LGHDT and YNNKEL (reference sequence). The CDR3 extends over 17 amino acids. Here the CDR3 DNA reads TGTGCCAGCAGCCCGAAGACCCCGGGGGGCCCACAAGAGACCCAGTACTTC. Its protein product is CASSPKTPGGPQETQYF.

This chain joins TRBV6-5 and TRBJ1-3; D gene uncertain. Germline V gives CDR1 MNHEY, CDR2 SVGAGI. Trimming took 5 bases from V and 0 from J, leaving 11 bases between them. This CDR3 is built from 15 residues. The CDR3 DNA reads as TGTGCCAGCAGTCGCCCGGGTGTCTCTGGAAACACCATATATTTT. Translation: CASSRPGVSGNTIYF.

The chain uses TRBV29-1 and TRBJ1-2; TRBD1 matches at 8 bases. The CDR3 is 14 amino acids. Germline V gene data show CDR1 as SQVTM and CDR2 as ANQGSEA. The V segment lost 4 bases and the J segment 5 bases; nucleotides outside the gene matches: 9. CDR3 sequence (DNA): TGCAGCGTTGTCCACGGACAGGGCGGGTATGGCTACACCTTC. It is translated as CSVVHGQGGYGYTF.

This chain connects TRBV6-5 to TRBJ2-2; 10 bases are shared with TRBD1. Germline V gene data show CDR1 as MNHEY and CDR2 as SVGAGI. Trimming took 4 bases from V and 3 from J; bases not matched to a gene: 5. This CDR3 has 16 residues. The CDR3 region is CASSSLTGGDTGELFF. The CDR3, as DNA: TGTGCCAGCAGTTCCCTGACAGGGGGCGACACCGGGGAGCTGTTTTTT.